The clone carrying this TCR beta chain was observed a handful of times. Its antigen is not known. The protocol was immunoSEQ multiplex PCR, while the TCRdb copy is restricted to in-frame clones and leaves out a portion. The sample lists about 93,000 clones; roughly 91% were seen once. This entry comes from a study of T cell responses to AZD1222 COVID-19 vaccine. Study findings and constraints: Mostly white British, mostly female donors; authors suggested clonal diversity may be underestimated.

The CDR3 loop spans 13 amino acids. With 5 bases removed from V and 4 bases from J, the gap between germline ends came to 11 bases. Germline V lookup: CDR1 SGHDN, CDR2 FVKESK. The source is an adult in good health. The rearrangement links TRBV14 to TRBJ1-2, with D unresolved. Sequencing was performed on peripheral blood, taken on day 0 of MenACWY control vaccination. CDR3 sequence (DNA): TGTGCCAGCAGCGGAAACACCATCTATGGCTACACCTTC. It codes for CASSGNTIYGYTF.